The clone carrying this T cell receptor beta chain was counted ten times or more. What it recognizes is unknown. The sorted Tregs were CD4+CD25+CD127-/low cells. Study results and caveats: The larger-cohort validation was restricted to a single TCR beta V-J rearrangement rather than whole repertoires. Tumor Treg TCRs overlapped most with tumor naive CD4+ cells.

Trimming took off 0 bases at V and 3 bases at J, with 9 bases between the two ends. This CDR3 comprises 15 residues. CDR1 is MNHEY and CDR2 is SVGEGT in the germline V gene. Constant-region reverse primers amplified full-length variable regions, followed by semi-nested Nested Universal Primer A PCR. TCRdb processed the 5' RACE reads anew with MiXCR; each CDR3 protein has one entry. The sample lists about 32,000 distinct CDR3 sequences, roughly a quarter seen once, with approximately 2.1% in the top ten. The chain is built from TRBV6-2 or TRBV6-3 and TRBJ1-5; D gene uncertain. What was sequenced was tumor-infiltrating Tregs sorted from the breast tumor. The source is a female donor with breast cancer. DNA of the CDR3: TGTGCCAGCAGTTACTCAATTGGTATCAATCAGCCCCAGCATTTT. Translation gives CASSYSIGINQPQHF.